This is a list of T cell receptor beta chains from one sample in a study of radiation and T cells in renal cell carcinoma. Data came from immunoSEQ multiplex PCR; TCRdb stores just in-frame clones and leaves some out. The sample has around 23,000 clones, nearly 55% seen once. The material sequenced was tumor tissue, taken from a patient whose treatment was nephrectomy without radiotherapy. The receptors were gathered from a human donor with renal cell carcinoma. The CDR3 runs from the conserved cysteine through the conserved F or W. The D gene is left open where the match is weak. Not every row has a clone size; where given, it reads once, few, many or a size class.

14,-,-,TRBJ2-3,TRBV7-2,TGTGCCAGCAGCTTAGTCGAGGGCCCAGATACGCAGTATTTT,CASSLVEGPDTQYF
15,-,-,TRBJ2-2,TRBV4-3,TGCGCCAGCAGCCAACCTAGCTCAAACACCGGGGAGCTGTTTTTT,CASSQPSSNTGELFF
13,-,medium-sized,TRBJ1-1,TRBV11-1,TGTGCCAGCAGCTTAGAGAGGAACACTGAAGCTTTCTTT,CASSLERNTEAFF
11,TRBD1,-,TRBJ1-5,TRBV20-1,TGCAGTGCTAGGACAGGGGAGCCCCAGCATTTT,CSARTGEPQHF
12,-,few,TRBJ2-3,TRBV6-5,TGTGCCAGCAAGGCGGGGACAGATACGCAGTATTTT,CASKAGTDTQYF
13,-,few,TRBJ2-5,TRBV5-6,TGTGCCAGCAGCTTGGCCCGACAAAAGACCCAGTACTTC,CASSLARQKTQYF
16,TRBD1,few,TRBJ1-4,TRBV7-9,TGTGCCAGCAGCTTAGGGGACAGGGGGACTAATGAAAAACTGTTTTTT,CASSLGDRGTNEKLFF
14,-,-,TRBJ2-1,TRBV5-4,TGTGCCAGCAGCACCGGGACGGATTACAATGAGCAGTTCTTC,CASSTGTDYNEQFF
15,-,few,TRBJ1-2,TRBV4-1,TGCGCCAGCAGCCCCAGGACCGCAGGGGAGGATGGCTACACCTTC,CASSPRTAGEDGYTF
15,-,medium-sized,TRBJ1-2,TRBV5-1,TGCGCCAGCAGCTTGTCTCTAGGGGACAAAGATGGCTACACCTTC,CASSLSLGDKDGYTF
15,-,-,TRBJ1-3,TRBV5-1,TGCGCCAGCAGCTTGGACGGGGGCTCTGGAAACACCATATATTTT,CASSLDGGSGNTIYF
15,-,-,TRBJ1-2,TRBV27,TGTGCCAGCAGTTTGTCGGGACACACTAACTATGGCTACACCTTC,CASSLSGHTNYGYTF
15,-,few,TRBJ1-6,TRBV5-1,TGCGCCAGCAGCTCGGACACCACGGGTAATTCACCCCTCCACTTT,CASSSDTTGNSPLHF
14,TRBD2,-,TRBJ2-1,TRBV5-5,TGTGCCAGCAGCCTCGGACTAGATTGGAATGAGCAGTTCTTC,CASSLGLDWNEQFF
16,TRBD1,-,TRBJ1-1,TRBV10-1,TGCGCCATACCTCCGGGACAGGGGGGAAGGAACACTGAAGCTTTCTTT,CAIPPGQGGRNTEAFF
15,TRBD2,-,TRBJ2-7,TRBV2,TGTGCCAGCAGTGAGGAGGCGGGGGGGCCTTACGAGCAGTACTTC,CASSEEAGGPYEQYF
13,-,-,TRBJ2-3,TRBV7-2,TGTGCCAGCAGCCTTGAGGCGGAAGATACGCAGTATTTT,CASSLEAEDTQYF
14,-,few,TRBJ2-3,TRBV15,TGTGCCACCAGCAGAGATCCTAACACAGATACGCAGTATTTT,CATSRDPNTDTQYF
13,TRBD2,-,TRBJ2-3,TRBV29-1,TGCAGCGTAGGACGGGGGGAGGCAGATACGCAGTATTTT,CSVGRGEADTQYF
13,-,-,TRBJ1-3,TRBV7-9,TGTGCCAGCAGCGGGGACGGTGGAAACACCATATATTTT,CASSGDGGNTIYF
17,TRBD2,-,TRBJ2-7,TRBV7-8,TGTGCCAGCAGCTTAGGGTACGGGGGGGGCTCTTCTGGCGAGCAGTACTTC,CASSLGYGGGSSGEQYF
14,-,-,TRBJ1-6,TRBV5-1,TGCGCCAGCCGAACCGAACAGAATAATTCACCCCTCCACTTT,CASRTEQNNSPLHF
13,-,many,TRBJ1-6,TRBV7-2,TGTGCCAGCAGCTTAGGGGGCGCGTCACCCCTCCACTTT,CASSLGGASPLHF
17,TRBD1,-,TRBJ1-3,TRBV12-5,TGTGCTAGTGGTTCTCATCGACAGGGCTCCTCTGGAAACACCATATATTTT,CASGSHRQGSSGNTIYF
15,TRBD1,-,TRBJ1-2,TRBV7-2,TGTGCCAGCAGCTTATCTTTTCACAGGGGGCGAGGCTACACCTTC,CASSLSFHRGRGYTF
14,-,-,TRBJ2-5,TRBV10-3,TGTGCCATCAGTGAGTCGAAAAGGGGAGAGACCCAGTACTTC,CAISESKRGETQYF
15,-,-,TRBJ1-2,TRBV30,TGTGCCTGGAGACTTGGACCGTCCTCTTTCTATGGCTACACCTTC,CAWRLGPSSFYGYTF
17,-,-,TRBJ1-1,TRBV14,TGTGCCAGCAGCCTGCGGACAGTCAACGGTTGGAACACTGAAGCTTTCTTT,CASSLRTVNGWNTEAFF
15,-,many,TRBJ2-3,TRBV5-1,TGCGCCAGCAGCTTGTTGCCAGGGAGAACAGATACGCAGTATTTT,CASSLLPGRTDTQYF
14,-,-,TRBJ2-3,TRBV5-6,TGTGCCAGCAGCCCTGAGAAGTGGACAGATACGCAGTATTTT,CASSPEKWTDTQYF
14,-,-,TRBJ1-1,TRBV5-1,TGCGCCAGCAGCCCCGGAGCCGCGAACACTGAAGCTTTCTTT,CASSPGAANTEAFF
13,-,-,TRBJ1-2,TRBV30,TGTGCCTGGACGGGCAGGGAGGGCTATGGCTACACCTTC,CAWTGREGYGYTF
14,TRBD1,-,TRBJ2-1,TRBV9,TGTGCCAGCTCGACAGGGGAAATGGACAATGAGCAGTTCTTC,CASSTGEMDNEQFF
12,-,few,TRBJ1-1,TRBV7-9,TGTGCCAGCAGCTCATCGACCCCTTTGGCTTTCTTT,CASSSSTPLAFF
16,-,-,TRBJ2-1,TRBV4-3,TGCGCCAGCAGCCAAGACCTCGGGGCAACCTACAATGAGCAGTTCTTC,CASSQDLGATYNEQFF
14,TRBD1,-,TRBJ1-6,TRBV19,TGTGCCAGTACCGACAGGGGCTATAATTCACCCCTCCACTTT,CASTDRGYNSPLHF
17,-,-,TRBJ2-1,TRBV18,TGTGCCAGCTCACCACGAGCACAGGGTGGCTTTTACAATGAGCAGTTCTTC,CASSPRAQGGFYNEQFF
13,-,-,TRBJ1-5,TRBV6-1,TGTGCCAGCAGTGAAGGAGCCCCCAGGGCCCAGCATTTT,CASSEGAPRAQHF
14,-,-,TRBJ2-7,TRBV27,TGTGCCAGCAGTTTATCGGGGGATCCCCACGAGCAGTACTTC,CASSLSGDPHEQYF
16,TRBD1,few,TRBJ1-2,TRBV6-4,TGTGCCAGCAGTGATCCGACAGGGGTCATCGACTATGGCTACACCTTC,CASSDPTGVIDYGYTF
14,TRBD1,-,TRBJ2-7,TRBV9,TGTGCCAGCAGCCAGAGGGGGACAGGCGACGAGCAGTACTTC,CASSQRGTGDEQYF
13,-,few,TRBJ2-2,TRBV5-5,TGTGCCAGCCAAGGGTTGGTCACCGGGGAGCTGTTTTTT,CASQGLVTGELFF
13,-,-,TRBJ1-6,TRBV7-2,TGTGCCAGCAGAGCCGACCCCGGGTCACCCCTCCACTTT,CASRADPGSPLHF
16,-,-,TRBJ2-1,TRBV4-3,TGCGCCAGCAGCCAAGGTAGTGGGGGGGCATACAATGAGCAGTTCTTC,CASSQGSGGAYNEQFF
16,-,few,TRBJ1-2,TRBV27,TGTGCCAGCAGTTTATTCTCAGCCAACACTAACTATGGCTACACCTTC,CASSLFSANTNYGYTF
13,TRBD2,-,TRBJ2-5,TRBV5-6,TGTGCCAGCAGCTTAGGACGGGGGGGAGCCCAGTACTTC,CASSLGRGGAQYF
14,-,-,TRBJ2-5,TRBV5-4,TGTGCCAGCAGCCGTCAGGGGGGACAAGAGACCCAGTACTTC,CASSRQGGQETQYF
14,-,few,TRBJ1-1,TRBV7-2,TGTGCCAGCAGCTTGGGGGCCCTCGGAACTGAAGCTTTCTTT,CASSLGALGTEAFF
13,-,-,TRBJ1-1,TRBV4-3,TGCGCCAGCAGCCATCTGGGGGGCACTGAAGCTTTCTTT,CASSHLGGTEAFF
14,TRBD1,-,TRBJ1-2,TRBV9,TGTGCCAGCAGCGTAGTGGGACAGGGCGACGGCTACACCTTC,CASSVVGQGDGYTF
14,TRBD1,-,TRBJ2-7,TRBV7-2,TGTGCCAGCAGCTTAGGCCAGGGACAGAGGGAGCAGTACTTC,CASSLGQGQREQYF
16,TRBD2,-,TRBJ2-5,TRBV19,TGTGCCAGTAGTATTCTGGGATCGGGGGGTTTGGAGACCCAGTACTTC,CASSILGSGGLETQYF
15,TRBD1,medium-sized,TRBJ2-7,TRBV6-1,TGTGCCAGCAGTGAAGGGGACAGGGGACGTTACGAGCAGTACTTC,CASSEGDRGRYEQYF
14,-,-,TRBJ2-5,TRBV27,TGTGCCAGCAGCTATTGGGGCCCAAGGGAGACCCAGTACTTC,CASSYWGPRETQYF